A selection of T cell receptor beta chains follows, all from one sample in a study of cytomegalovirus exposure and HLA in healthy donors. Produced via immunoSEQ multiplex PCR; TCRdb's table is partial and in-frame only. Among 90,000 to 130,000 clones listed, 75% to 90% were seen once. The sequencing sample was made of PBMCs. The receptors here all came from a man in his forties in good health and CMV-seronegative. Each CDR3 is given with its conserved first and last residue. The order of the fields is V gene, clone size, D gene, J gene, CDR3 DNA, CDR3 protein. D genes are given only for firm matches. Clone size, where shown, is once, few, many, or a class for clones that have expanded.

v_gene: TRBV6-6; abundance: NA; d_gene: TRBD1; j_gene: TRBJ2-7; CDR3nt: TGTGCCAGCAGTCAAGGGACAGGCGCCGAGCAGTACTTC; CDR3aa: CASSQGTGAEQYF
v_gene: TRBV4-2; abundance: NA; d_gene: NA; j_gene: TRBJ1-5; CDR3nt: TGTGCCAGCAGCCAAGATCTCTCGGGGGAGGTTGCTCAGCCCCAGCATTTT; CDR3aa: CASSQDLSGEVAQPQHF
v_gene: TRBV30; abundance: NA; d_gene: NA; j_gene: TRBJ2-7; CDR3nt: TGTGCCTGGACCGACAGTCTAGGGTACGAGCAGTACTTC; CDR3aa: CAWTDSLGYEQYF
v_gene: TRBV7-8; abundance: NA; d_gene: NA; j_gene: TRBJ1-1; CDR3nt: TGTGCCAGTGAGTCTTTTTCGGGAAACACTGAAGCTTTCTTT; CDR3aa: CASESFSGNTEAFF
v_gene: TRBV5-1; abundance: NA; d_gene: NA; j_gene: TRBJ1-6; CDR3nt: TGCGCCAGCAGCTTGAGGACAGTCTCTAGGAGCTCCTATAATTCACCCCTCCACTTT; CDR3aa: CASSLRTVSRSSYNSPLHF
v_gene: TRBV28; abundance: NA; d_gene: NA; j_gene: TRBJ1-4; CDR3nt: TGTGCCAGCAGTTTGACAGTACCTAATGAAAAACTGTTTTTT; CDR3aa: CASSLTVPNEKLFF
v_gene: TRBV15; abundance: NA; d_gene: NA; j_gene: TRBJ2-2; CDR3nt: TGTGCCACCAGCAGAGAGCAGACCGGGGAGCTGTTTTTT; CDR3aa: CATSREQTGELFF
v_gene: TRBV7-9; abundance: NA; d_gene: TRBD1; j_gene: TRBJ1-1; CDR3nt: TGTGCCAGCAGCAGATGGACAGGGGCTGCCTCAAACACTGAAGCTTTCTTT; CDR3aa: CASSRWTGAASNTEAFF
v_gene: TRBV28; abundance: NA; d_gene: NA; j_gene: TRBJ1-6; CDR3nt: TGTGCCAGCAGAGACCGGACGGGGTCGGGATCACCCCTCCACTTT; CDR3aa: CASRDRTGSGSPLHF
v_gene: TRBV28; abundance: NA; d_gene: TRBD1; j_gene: TRBJ2-7; CDR3nt: TGTGCCAGCCTTTTGGGGGGACCGGGACAGGGTGGAGAGCAGTACTTC; CDR3aa: CASLLGGPGQGGEQYF
v_gene: TRBV28; abundance: NA; d_gene: NA; j_gene: TRBJ1-2; CDR3nt: TGTGCCAGCAGTCCGCCAACAGGGAATCTCTATGGCTACACCTTC; CDR3aa: CASSPPTGNLYGYTF
v_gene: TRBV7-9; abundance: once; d_gene: NA; j_gene: TRBJ1-6; CDR3nt: TGTGCCAGCAGCTTCCCCGACAGGAGTAATTCACCCCTCCACTTT; CDR3aa: CASSFPDRSNSPLHF
v_gene: TRBV7-9; abundance: NA; d_gene: NA; j_gene: TRBJ1-5; CDR3nt: TGTGCCAGCAGCTTCGACAGTCAGCCCCAGCATTTT; CDR3aa: CASSFDSQPQHF
v_gene: TRBV2; abundance: NA; d_gene: TRBD1; j_gene: TRBJ2-6; CDR3nt: TGTGCCAGCAGACCGTATGGACAGGTTCGCGTCCTGACTTTC; CDR3aa: CASRPYGQVRVLTF
v_gene: TRBV29-1; abundance: NA; d_gene: TRBD1; j_gene: TRBJ1-4; CDR3nt: TGCAGCGTTTCCGGGACAGGGTCTGAAAAACTGTTTTTT; CDR3aa: CSVSGTGSEKLFF
v_gene: TRBV7-8; abundance: NA; d_gene: TRBD1; j_gene: TRBJ1-2; CDR3nt: TGTGCCAGCAGCTCGGGGGACAGCCTCTATGGCTACACCTTC; CDR3aa: CASSSGDSLYGYTF
v_gene: TRBV7-9; abundance: NA; d_gene: TRBD1; j_gene: TRBJ1-4; CDR3nt: TGTGCCAGCAGCTTATCGACAGGGAATGAAAAACTGTTTTTT; CDR3aa: CASSLSTGNEKLFF
v_gene: TRBV6-5; abundance: NA; d_gene: TRBD1; j_gene: TRBJ2-7; CDR3nt: TGTGCCAGCAGTCTGACACAGGGGGGAAACTACGAGCAGTACTTC; CDR3aa: CASSLTQGGNYEQYF
v_gene: TRBV7-8; abundance: NA; d_gene: TRBD1; j_gene: TRBJ2-1; CDR3nt: TGTGCCAGCAGCTTATCAGGGGGTTCCTACAATGAGCAGTTCTTC; CDR3aa: CASSLSGGSYNEQFF
v_gene: TRBV5-1; abundance: NA; d_gene: TRBD2; j_gene: TRBJ2-5; CDR3nt: TGCGCCAGCAGCTGGACTAGTCGAGAGACCCAGTACTTC; CDR3aa: CASSWTSRETQYF
v_gene: TRBV27; abundance: NA; d_gene: NA; j_gene: TRBJ2-7; CDR3nt: TGTGCCAGCAGTCGCTTGGGGCTCAAGCAGTACTTC; CDR3aa: CASSRLGLKQYF
v_gene: TRBV7-2; abundance: NA; d_gene: TRBD1; j_gene: TRBJ2-7; CDR3nt: TGTGCCAGCAGCCTCCAAAGGGGGCTGTTGGAGCAGTACTTC; CDR3aa: CASSLQRGLLEQYF
v_gene: TRBV9; abundance: NA; d_gene: TRBD1; j_gene: TRBJ1-6; CDR3nt: TGTGCCAGCAGCGCTGGGACAGGTGTTCTACATTCACCCCTCCACTTT; CDR3aa: CASSAGTGVLHSPLHF
v_gene: TRBV18; abundance: once; d_gene: TRBD1; j_gene: TRBJ1-1; CDR3nt: TGTGCCAGCTCACCGTTTCTCGGGACAGGGGACACTGAAGCTTTCTTT; CDR3aa: CASSPFLGTGDTEAFF
v_gene: TRBV7-8; abundance: NA; d_gene: NA; j_gene: TRBJ2-5; CDR3nt: TGTGCCAGCAGCTTAGGACAGGCCTGGCAAGAGACCCAGTACTTC; CDR3aa: CASSLGQAWQETQYF
v_gene: TRBV19; abundance: NA; d_gene: NA; j_gene: TRBJ1-2; CDR3nt: TGTGCCAGTAGCCAACAGGTAACCTCTGGAGGCTACACCTTC; CDR3aa: CASSQQVTSGGYTF
v_gene: TRBV2; abundance: NA; d_gene: TRBD1; j_gene: TRBJ2-4; CDR3nt: TGTGCCAGCAGTTTCCGCGACAGGGGGCTAGCCAAAAACATTCAGTACTTC; CDR3aa: CASSFRDRGLAKNIQYF
v_gene: TRBV6-5; abundance: few; d_gene: TRBD1; j_gene: TRBJ1-5; CDR3nt: TGTGCCAGCAGTCTAACAGGGGCGGGCAATCAGCCCCAGCATTTT; CDR3aa: CASSLTGAGNQPQHF
v_gene: TRBV6-5; abundance: few; d_gene: NA; j_gene: TRBJ2-6; CDR3nt: TGTGCCAGCAGACTCGCCCTCTCTGGGGCCAACGTCCTGACTTTC; CDR3aa: CASRLALSGANVLTF
v_gene: TRBV19; abundance: NA; d_gene: TRBD1; j_gene: TRBJ1-6; CDR3nt: TGTGCCAGTAGTCCGGGACAGGATAATTCACCCCTCCACTTT; CDR3aa: CASSPGQDNSPLHF
v_gene: TRBV30; abundance: NA; d_gene: NA; j_gene: TRBJ1-3; CDR3nt: TGTGCCTGGAGTCGCGGGGGAGGGTCTGGAAACACCATATATTTT; CDR3aa: CAWSRGGGSGNTIYF
v_gene: TRBV7-2; abundance: NA; d_gene: NA; j_gene: TRBJ1-5; CDR3nt: TGTGCCAGCAGCTTGAGAGGCCGAAATCAGCCCCAGCATTTT; CDR3aa: CASSLRGRNQPQHF
v_gene: TRBV9; abundance: once; d_gene: TRBD1; j_gene: TRBJ2-6; CDR3nt: TGTGCCAGCAGCGGACAGGGGGCTGGGGCCAACGTCCTGACTTTC; CDR3aa: CASSGQGAGANVLTF
v_gene: TRBV5-4; abundance: NA; d_gene: TRBD1; j_gene: TRBJ1-2; CDR3nt: TGTGCCAGCAGCTTGAAGGGGGCGGGTGGCTACACCTTC; CDR3aa: CASSLKGAGGYTF
v_gene: TRBV29-1; abundance: NA; d_gene: NA; j_gene: TRBJ1-2; CDR3nt: TGCAGCGTTGAGGTCCCCGGACAAGTCTATGGCTACACCTTC; CDR3aa: CSVEVPGQVYGYTF
v_gene: TRBV7-7; abundance: NA; d_gene: NA; j_gene: TRBJ2-5; CDR3nt: TGTGCCAGCAGCCGGACTCTCCAAGAGACCCAGTACTTC; CDR3aa: CASSRTLQETQYF
v_gene: TRBV7-8; abundance: NA; d_gene: NA; j_gene: TRBJ2-7; CDR3nt: TGTGCCAGCAGCTCAATTTGGGGCACCTCCTACGAGCAGTACTTC; CDR3aa: CASSSIWGTSYEQYF
v_gene: TRBV30; abundance: NA; d_gene: TRBD1; j_gene: TRBJ1-6; CDR3nt: TGTGCCTGGAGTGTCAGGGGGCAAGGGAATTCACCCCTCCACTTT; CDR3aa: CAWSVRGQGNSPLHF
v_gene: TRBV11-2; abundance: NA; d_gene: TRBD1; j_gene: TRBJ1-1; CDR3nt: TGTGCCAGCAGCTTAGTAGGGGGCGCGACTGAAGCTTTCTTT; CDR3aa: CASSLVGGATEAFF
v_gene: TRBV29-1; abundance: NA; d_gene: TRBD2; j_gene: TRBJ2-3; CDR3nt: TGCACCTTAAACTTAGCGGGGACAAGGTATTTT; CDR3aa: CTLNLAGTRYF
v_gene: TRBV6-1; abundance: NA; d_gene: TRBD1; j_gene: TRBJ1-5; CDR3nt: TGTGCCAGCATGAAGGGACAGGGGCGCAATCAGCCCCAGCATTTT; CDR3aa: CASMKGQGRNQPQHF
v_gene: TRBV7-9; abundance: NA; d_gene: TRBD1; j_gene: TRBJ1-2; CDR3nt: TGTGCCAGCAGGGCTTCGGGAGCAGGGGGAGGCTACACCTTC; CDR3aa: CASRASGAGGGYTF
v_gene: TRBV19; abundance: NA; d_gene: TRBD1; j_gene: TRBJ1-4; CDR3nt: TGTGCCAGCAAGGGAGACAGGGATCTTGAAAAACTGTTTTTT; CDR3aa: CASKGDRDLEKLFF
v_gene: TRBV30; abundance: few; d_gene: TRBD1; j_gene: TRBJ1-1; CDR3nt: TGTGCCTGGAGGGCAGGGGGCTTGAACACTGAAGCTTTCTTT; CDR3aa: CAWRAGGLNTEAFF
v_gene: TRBV30; abundance: NA; d_gene: TRBD1; j_gene: TRBJ1-4; CDR3nt: TGTGCCTGGAGTGTAGACAGGGAGGTAGCTAATGAAAAACTGTTTTTT; CDR3aa: CAWSVDREVANEKLFF
v_gene: TRBV4-1; abundance: NA; d_gene: NA; j_gene: TRBJ1-1; CDR3nt: TGCGCCAGCAGCCATACCGGGGGGGGAAACACTGAAGCTTTCTTT; CDR3aa: CASSHTGGGNTEAFF
v_gene: TRBV14; abundance: NA; d_gene: NA; j_gene: TRBJ1-1; CDR3nt: TGTGCCAGCAGCCAAGATAGGGCGGGCACTGAAGCTTTCTTT; CDR3aa: CASSQDRAGTEAFF
v_gene: TRBV5-1; abundance: NA; d_gene: TRBD1; j_gene: TRBJ1-1; CDR3nt: TGCGCCAGCAGCCTATCAGGGGGAATAAGCACTGAAGCTTTCTTT; CDR3aa: CASSLSGGISTEAFF
v_gene: TRBV28; abundance: NA; d_gene: NA; j_gene: TRBJ1-5; CDR3nt: TGTGCCAGCAGTTTAGCAGGGGGCAATCAGCCCCAGCATTTT; CDR3aa: CASSLAGGNQPQHF
v_gene: TRBV5-4; abundance: NA; d_gene: NA; j_gene: TRBJ2-2; CDR3nt: TGTGCCAGCAGCTTGAAGAGCACCGGGGAGCTGTTTTTT; CDR3aa: CASSLKSTGELFF
v_gene: TRBV5-6; abundance: NA; d_gene: NA; j_gene: TRBJ1-1; CDR3nt: TGTGCCAGCAGCTTGCGCGCAAACACTGAAGCTTTCTTT; CDR3aa: CASSLRANTEAFF
v_gene: TRBV23-1; abundance: few; d_gene: NA; j_gene: TRBJ2-3; CDR3nt: TGCGCCAGCAGTCGGTCCTCGGGCACAGATACGCAGTATTTT; CDR3aa: CASSRSSGTDTQYF
v_gene: TRBV9; abundance: NA; d_gene: TRBD2; j_gene: TRBJ2-3; CDR3nt: TGTGCCAGCAGCCCCCTAGCGGCAGATACGCAGTATTTT; CDR3aa: CASSPLAADTQYF
v_gene: TRBV6-5; abundance: NA; d_gene: NA; j_gene: TRBJ1-5; CDR3nt: TGTGCCAGCAGGCGGGGTAAGCATCAGCCCCAGCATTTT; CDR3aa: CASRRGKHQPQHF
v_gene: TRBV7-2; abundance: NA; d_gene: NA; j_gene: TRBJ2-5; CDR3nt: TGTGCCAGCAGCTTATCAGGGCCAGAGACCCAGTACTTC; CDR3aa: CASSLSGPETQYF
v_gene: TRBV4-2; abundance: NA; d_gene: TRBD1; j_gene: TRBJ1-4; CDR3nt: TGTGCCAGCAGCCAAGTCGACAGGGCTTTTAATGAAAAACTGTTTTTT; CDR3aa: CASSQVDRAFNEKLFF
v_gene: TRBV29-1; abundance: NA; d_gene: TRBD1; j_gene: TRBJ2-3; CDR3nt: TGCAGCGTTGAGGACAGGGGGACGAGCACAGATACGCAGTATTTT; CDR3aa: CSVEDRGTSTDTQYF